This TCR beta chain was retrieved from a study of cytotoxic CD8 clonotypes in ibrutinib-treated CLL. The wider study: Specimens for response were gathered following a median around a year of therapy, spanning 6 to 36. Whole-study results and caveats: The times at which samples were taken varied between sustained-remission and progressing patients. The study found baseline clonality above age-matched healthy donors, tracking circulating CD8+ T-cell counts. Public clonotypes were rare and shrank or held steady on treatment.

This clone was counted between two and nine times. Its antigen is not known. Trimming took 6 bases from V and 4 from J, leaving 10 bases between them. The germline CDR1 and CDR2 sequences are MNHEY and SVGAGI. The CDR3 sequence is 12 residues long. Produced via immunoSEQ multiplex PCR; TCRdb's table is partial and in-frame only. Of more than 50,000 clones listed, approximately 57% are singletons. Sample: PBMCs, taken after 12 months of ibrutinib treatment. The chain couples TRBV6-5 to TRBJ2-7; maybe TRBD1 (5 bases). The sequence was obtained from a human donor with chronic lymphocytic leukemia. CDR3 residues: CASSSKGYEQYF. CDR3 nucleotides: TGTGCCAGCAGCTCAAAGGGGTACGAGCAGTACTTC.